This TCR beta chain originates from a study of ipilimumab plus nivolumab after autologous stem cell transplantation. The overall study: Median doses per patient: roughly five ipilimumab, fewer than ten nivolumab. Myeloma patients were high-risk transplant-naive or relapsed within 3 years of first autologous transplant.

The data were produced by immunoSEQ multiplex PCR, yet TCRdb's version contains in-frame clones alone and is incomplete. The table has tens of thousands of clones, 90% to 95% seen once. The CDR3 totals 14 residues. V was shortened by 4 bases and J by 4 bases, with 14 bases between the two germline ends. Germline CDR1 reads SGHRS; CDR2 reads YFSETQ. Through week 26, nivolumab 3 mg/kg IV was given weeks 1, 4, 7, 10, then biweekly. This sample comprised PBMCs, obtained in a trial of ipilimumab plus nivolumab as post-transplant consolidation. The V gene is TRBV5-1, the J gene TRBJ1-1; no firm D call. The receptor comes from a male donor with multiple myeloma. The CDR3 coding sequence is TGCGCCAGCAGCCTGGAGGCAGGATTCACTGAAGCTTTCTTT. Translation: CASSLEAGFTEAFF.